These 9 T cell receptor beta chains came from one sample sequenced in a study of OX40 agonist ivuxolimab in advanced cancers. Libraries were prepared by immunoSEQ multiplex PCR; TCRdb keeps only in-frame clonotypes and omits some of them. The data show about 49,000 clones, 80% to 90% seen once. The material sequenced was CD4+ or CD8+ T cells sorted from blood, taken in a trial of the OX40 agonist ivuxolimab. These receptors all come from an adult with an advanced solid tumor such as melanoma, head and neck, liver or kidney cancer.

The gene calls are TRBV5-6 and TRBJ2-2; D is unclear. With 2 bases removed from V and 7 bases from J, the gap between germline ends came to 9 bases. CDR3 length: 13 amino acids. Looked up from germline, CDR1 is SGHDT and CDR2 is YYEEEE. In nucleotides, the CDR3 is TGTGCCAGCAGCTTTCCGAATAACGGGGAGCTGTTTTTT. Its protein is CASSFPNNGELFF.

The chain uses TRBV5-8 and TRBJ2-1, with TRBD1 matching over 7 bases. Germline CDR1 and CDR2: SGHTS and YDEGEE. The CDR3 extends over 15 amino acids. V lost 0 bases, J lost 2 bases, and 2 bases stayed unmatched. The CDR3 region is CASSLGGGAYNEQFF. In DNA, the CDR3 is TGTGCCAGCAGCTTGGGAGGGGGCGCCTACAATGAGCAGTTCTTC.

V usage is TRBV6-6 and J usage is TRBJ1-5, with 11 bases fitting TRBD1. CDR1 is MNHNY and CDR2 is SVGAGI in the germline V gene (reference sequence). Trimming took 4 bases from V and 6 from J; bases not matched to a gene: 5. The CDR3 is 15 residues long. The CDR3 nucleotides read TGTGCCAGCAGTTTCGGACAGGGGGCGGGTCAGCCCCAGCATTTT. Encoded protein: CASSFGQGAGQPQHF.

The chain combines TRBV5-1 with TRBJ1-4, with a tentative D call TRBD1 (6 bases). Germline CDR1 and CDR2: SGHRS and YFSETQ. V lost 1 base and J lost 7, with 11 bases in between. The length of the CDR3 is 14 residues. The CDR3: CASSLTGISEKLFF. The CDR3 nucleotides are TGCGCCAGCAGCTTGACAGGGATCAGTGAAAAACTGTTTTTT.

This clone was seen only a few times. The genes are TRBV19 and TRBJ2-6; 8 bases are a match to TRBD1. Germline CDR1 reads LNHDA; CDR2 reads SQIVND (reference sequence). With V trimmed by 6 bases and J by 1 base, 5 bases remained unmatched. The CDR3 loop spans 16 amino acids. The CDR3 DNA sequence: TGTGCCAGTAGAGGACAGGGAAGGTCTGGGGCCAACGTCCTGACTTTC. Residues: CASRGQGRSGANVLTF.

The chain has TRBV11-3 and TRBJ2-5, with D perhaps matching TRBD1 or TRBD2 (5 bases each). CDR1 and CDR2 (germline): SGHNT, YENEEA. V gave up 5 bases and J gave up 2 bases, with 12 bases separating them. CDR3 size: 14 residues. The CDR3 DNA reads TGTGCCAGCAGCGATTGGGACGGACAAGAGACCCAGTACTTC. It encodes CASSDWDGQETQYF.

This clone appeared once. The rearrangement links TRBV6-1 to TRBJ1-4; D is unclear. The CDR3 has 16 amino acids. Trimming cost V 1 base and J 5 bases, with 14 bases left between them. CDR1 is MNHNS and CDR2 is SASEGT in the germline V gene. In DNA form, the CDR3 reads TGTGCCAGCAGTGAAGAGTTGTACAGCTACAATGAAAAACTGTTTTTT. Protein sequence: CASSEELYSYNEKLFF.

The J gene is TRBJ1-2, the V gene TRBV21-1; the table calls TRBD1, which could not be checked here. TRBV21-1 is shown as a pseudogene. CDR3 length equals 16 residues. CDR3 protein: CASSLRRTARDYGYTF. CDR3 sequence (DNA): TGTGCCAGCAGCCTACGTAGGACAGCCCGGGACTATGGCTACACCTTC.

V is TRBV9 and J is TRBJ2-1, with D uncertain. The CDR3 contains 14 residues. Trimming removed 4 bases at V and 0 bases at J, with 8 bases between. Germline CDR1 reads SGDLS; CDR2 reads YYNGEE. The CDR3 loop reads CASSWQSSYNEQFF. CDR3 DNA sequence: TGTGCCAGCAGCTGGCAGAGCTCCTACAATGAGCAGTTCTTC.